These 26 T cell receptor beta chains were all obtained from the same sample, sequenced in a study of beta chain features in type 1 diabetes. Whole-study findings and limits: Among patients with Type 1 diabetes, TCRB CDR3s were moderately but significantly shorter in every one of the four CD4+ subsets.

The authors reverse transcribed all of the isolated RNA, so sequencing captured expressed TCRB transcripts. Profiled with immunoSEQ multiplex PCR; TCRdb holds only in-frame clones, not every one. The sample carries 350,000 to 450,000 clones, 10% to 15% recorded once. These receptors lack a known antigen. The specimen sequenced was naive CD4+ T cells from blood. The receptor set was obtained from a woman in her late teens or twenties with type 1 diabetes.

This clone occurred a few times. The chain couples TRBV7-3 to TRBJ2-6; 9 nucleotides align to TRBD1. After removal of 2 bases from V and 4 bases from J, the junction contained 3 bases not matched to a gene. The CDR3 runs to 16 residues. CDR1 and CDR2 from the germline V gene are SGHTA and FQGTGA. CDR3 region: CASSLRTGVGANVLTF. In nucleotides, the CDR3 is TGTGCCAGCAGCTTACGGACAGGGGTCGGGGCCAACGTCCTGACTTTC.

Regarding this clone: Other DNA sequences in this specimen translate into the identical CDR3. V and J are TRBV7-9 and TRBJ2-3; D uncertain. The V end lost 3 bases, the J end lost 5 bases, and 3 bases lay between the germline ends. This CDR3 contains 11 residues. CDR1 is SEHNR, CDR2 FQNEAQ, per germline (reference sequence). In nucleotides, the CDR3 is TGTGCCAGCAGCTTCGGAGATACGCAGTATTTT. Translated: CASSFGDTQYF.

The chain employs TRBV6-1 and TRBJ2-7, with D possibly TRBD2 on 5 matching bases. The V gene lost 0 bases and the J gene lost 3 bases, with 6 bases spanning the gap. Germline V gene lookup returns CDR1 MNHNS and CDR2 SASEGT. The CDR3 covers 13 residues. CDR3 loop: CASSEAGSYEQYF. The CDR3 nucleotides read TGTGCCAGCAGTGAAGCGGGGAGCTACGAGCAGTACTTC.

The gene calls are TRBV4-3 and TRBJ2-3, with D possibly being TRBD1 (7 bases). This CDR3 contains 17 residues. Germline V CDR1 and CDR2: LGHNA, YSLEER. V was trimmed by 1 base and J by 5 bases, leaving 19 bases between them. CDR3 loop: CASSQGVGGPAGDTQYF. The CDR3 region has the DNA TGCGCCAGCAGCCAAGGGGTAGGGGGCCCAGCGGGAGATACGCAGTATTTT.

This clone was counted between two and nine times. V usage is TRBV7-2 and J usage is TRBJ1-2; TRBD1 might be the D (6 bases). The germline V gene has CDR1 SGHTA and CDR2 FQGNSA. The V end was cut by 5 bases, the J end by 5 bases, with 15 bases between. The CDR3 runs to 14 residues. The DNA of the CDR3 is TGTGCCAGCAGCCCGTCGACAGGCTCTTATGGCTACACCTTC. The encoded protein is CASSPSTGSYGYTF.

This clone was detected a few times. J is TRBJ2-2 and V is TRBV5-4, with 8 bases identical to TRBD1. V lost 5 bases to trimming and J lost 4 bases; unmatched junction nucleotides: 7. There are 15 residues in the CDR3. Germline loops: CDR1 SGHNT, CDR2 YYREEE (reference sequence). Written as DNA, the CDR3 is TGTGCCAGCAGATCCGGACAGGGTCCCACCGGGGAGCTGTTTTTT. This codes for CASRSGQGPTGELFF.

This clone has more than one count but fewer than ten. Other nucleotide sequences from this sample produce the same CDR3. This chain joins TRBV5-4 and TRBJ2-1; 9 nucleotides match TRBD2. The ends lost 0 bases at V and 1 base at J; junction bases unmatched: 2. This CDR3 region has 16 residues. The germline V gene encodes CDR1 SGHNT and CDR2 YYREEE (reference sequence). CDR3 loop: CASSLDLAGSYNEQFF. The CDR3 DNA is TGTGCCAGCAGCTTGGATCTAGCGGGGTCCTACAATGAGCAGTTCTTC. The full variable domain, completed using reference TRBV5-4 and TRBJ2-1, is ETGVTQSPTHLIKTRGQQVTLRCSSQSGHNTVSWYQQALGQGPQFIFQYYREEENGRGNFPPRFSGLQFPNYSSELNVNALELDDSALYLCASSLDLAGSYNEQFFGPGTRLTVL.

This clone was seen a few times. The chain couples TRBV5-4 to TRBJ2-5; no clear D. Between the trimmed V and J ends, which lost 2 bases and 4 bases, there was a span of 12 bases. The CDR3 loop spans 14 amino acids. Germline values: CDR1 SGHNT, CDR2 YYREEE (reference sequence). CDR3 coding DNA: TGTGCCAGCAGCTTTGGCACCGGCGGAGAGACCCAGTACTTC. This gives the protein CASSFGTGGETQYF.

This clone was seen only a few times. The DNA for the CDR3 is TGCGCCAGCAGCCAACCAACTAGCGGGCTAGCCAAAAACATTCAGTACTTC. Its protein product is CASSQPTSGLAKNIQYF. The rearrangement joins TRBV4-1 to TRBJ2-4, with 9 bases aligning to TRBD2. J lost 0 bases, V lost 2 bases, and 5 bases had no gene match. Germline CDR1 and CDR2: MGHRA and YSYEKL. The CDR3 spans 17 residues.

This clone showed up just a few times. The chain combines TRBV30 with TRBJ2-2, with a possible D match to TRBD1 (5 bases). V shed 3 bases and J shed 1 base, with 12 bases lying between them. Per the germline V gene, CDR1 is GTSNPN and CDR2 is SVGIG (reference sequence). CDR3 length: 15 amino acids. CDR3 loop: CAWRTGGLNTGELFF. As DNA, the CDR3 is TGTGCCTGGAGAACAGGCGGATTGAACACCGGGGAGCTGTTTTTT.

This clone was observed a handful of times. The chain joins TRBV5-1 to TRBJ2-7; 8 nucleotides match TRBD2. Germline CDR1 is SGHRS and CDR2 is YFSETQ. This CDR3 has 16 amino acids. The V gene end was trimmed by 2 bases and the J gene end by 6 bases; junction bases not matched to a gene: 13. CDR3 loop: CASSFPGAGGPGEQYF. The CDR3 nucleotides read TGCGCCAGCAGCTTCCCAGGGGCGGGGGGCCCCGGCGAGCAGTACTTC. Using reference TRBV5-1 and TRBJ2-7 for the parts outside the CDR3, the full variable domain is KAGVTQTPRYLIKTRGQQVTLSCSPISGHRSVSWYQQTPGQGLQFLFEYFSETQRNKGNFPGRFSGRQFSNSRSEMNVSTLELGDSALYLCASSFPGAGGPGEQYFGPGTRLTVT.

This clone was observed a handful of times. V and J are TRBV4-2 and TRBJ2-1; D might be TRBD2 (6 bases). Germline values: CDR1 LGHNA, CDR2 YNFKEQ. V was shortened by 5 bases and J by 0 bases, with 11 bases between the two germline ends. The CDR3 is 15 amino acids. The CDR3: CASSNSGTSYNEQFF. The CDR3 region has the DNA TGTGCCAGCAGCAATAGCGGAACCTCCTACAATGAGCAGTTCTTC.

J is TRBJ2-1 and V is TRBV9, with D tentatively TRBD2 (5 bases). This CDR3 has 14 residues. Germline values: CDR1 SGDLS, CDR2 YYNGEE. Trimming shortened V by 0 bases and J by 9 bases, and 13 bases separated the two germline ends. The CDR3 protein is CASSVDEGVTEQFF. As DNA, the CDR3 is TGTGCCAGCAGCGTAGATGAGGGAGTCACTGAGCAGTTCTTC.

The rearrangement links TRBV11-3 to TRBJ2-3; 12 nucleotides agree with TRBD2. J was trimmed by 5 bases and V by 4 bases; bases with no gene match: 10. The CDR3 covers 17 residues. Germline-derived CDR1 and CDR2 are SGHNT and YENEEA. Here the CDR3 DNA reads TGTGCCAGCAGCTCCGCCGGGACTAGCGGGTATAGAGATACGCAGTATTTT. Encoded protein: CASSSAGTSGYRDTQYF.

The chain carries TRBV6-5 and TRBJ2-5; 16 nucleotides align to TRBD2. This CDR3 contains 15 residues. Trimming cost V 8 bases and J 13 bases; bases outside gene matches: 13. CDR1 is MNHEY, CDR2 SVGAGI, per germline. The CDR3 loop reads CASAATGTSGRAGYF. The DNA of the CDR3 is TGTGCCAGCGCCGCTACCGGGACTAGCGGGAGGGCCGGGTACTTC.

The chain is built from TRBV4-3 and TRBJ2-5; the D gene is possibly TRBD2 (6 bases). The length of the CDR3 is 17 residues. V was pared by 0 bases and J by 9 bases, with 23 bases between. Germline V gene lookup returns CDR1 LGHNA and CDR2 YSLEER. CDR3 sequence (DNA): TGCGCCAGCAGCCAAGAAACTGCCGGGGACTGGAATGTGGCCCAGTACTTC. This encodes CASSQETAGDWNVAQYF.

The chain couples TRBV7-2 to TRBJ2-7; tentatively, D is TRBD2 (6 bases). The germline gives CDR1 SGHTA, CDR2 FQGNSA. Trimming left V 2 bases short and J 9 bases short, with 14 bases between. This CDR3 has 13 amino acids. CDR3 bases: TGTGCCAGCAGCTTAACGGGAGCCCCAGGGCAGTACTTC. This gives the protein CASSLTGAPGQYF. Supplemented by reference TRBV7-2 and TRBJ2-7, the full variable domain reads GAGVSQSPSNKVTEKGKDVELRCDPISGHTALYWYRQSLGQGLEFLIYFQGNSAPDKSGLPSDRFSAERTGGSVSTLTIQRTQQEDSAVYLCASSLTGAPGQYFGPGTRLTVT.

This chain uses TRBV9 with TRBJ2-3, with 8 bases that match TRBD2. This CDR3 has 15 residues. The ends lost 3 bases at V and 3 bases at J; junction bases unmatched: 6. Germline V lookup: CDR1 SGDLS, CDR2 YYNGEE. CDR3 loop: CASSAERGRTDTQYF. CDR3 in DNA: TGTGCCAGCAGCGCCGAGCGGGGGAGAACAGATACGCAGTATTTT. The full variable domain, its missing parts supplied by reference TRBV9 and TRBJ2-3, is DSGVTQTPKHLITATGQRVTLRCSPRSGDLSVYWYQQSLDQGLQFLIQYYNGEERAKGNILERFSAQQFPDLHSELNLSSLELGDSALYFCASSAERGRTDTQYFGPGTRLTVL.

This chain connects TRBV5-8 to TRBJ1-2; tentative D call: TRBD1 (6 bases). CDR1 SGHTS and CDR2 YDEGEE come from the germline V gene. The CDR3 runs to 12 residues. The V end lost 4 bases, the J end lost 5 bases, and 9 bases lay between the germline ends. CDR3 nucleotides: TGTGCCAGCAGCCGGGACACTTATGGCTACACCTTC. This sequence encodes CASSRDTYGYTF.

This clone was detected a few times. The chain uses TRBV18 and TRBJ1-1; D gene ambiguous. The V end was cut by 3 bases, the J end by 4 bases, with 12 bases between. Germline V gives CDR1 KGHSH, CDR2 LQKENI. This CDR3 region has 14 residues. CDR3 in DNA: TGTGCCAGCTCACCTAGAGATCGGGGCACTGAAGCTTTCTTT. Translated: CASSPRDRGTEAFF.

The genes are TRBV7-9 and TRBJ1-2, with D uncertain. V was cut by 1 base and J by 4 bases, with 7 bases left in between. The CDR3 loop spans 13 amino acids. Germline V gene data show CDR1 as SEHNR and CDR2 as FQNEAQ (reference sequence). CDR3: CASSLGSPYGYTF. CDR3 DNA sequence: TGTGCCAGCAGCTTAGGCAGTCCCTATGGCTACACCTTC. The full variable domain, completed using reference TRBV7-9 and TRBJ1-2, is DTGVSQNPRHKITKRGQNVTFRCDPISEHNRLYWYRQTLGQGPEFLTYFQNEAQLEKSRLLSDRFSAERPKGSFSTLEIQRTEQGDSAMYLCASSLGSPYGYTFGSGTRLTVV.

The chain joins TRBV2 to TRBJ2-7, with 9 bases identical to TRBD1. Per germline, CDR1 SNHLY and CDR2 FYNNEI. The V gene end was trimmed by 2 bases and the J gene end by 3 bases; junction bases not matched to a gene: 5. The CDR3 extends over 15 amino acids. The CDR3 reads CASSEWGQGNYEQYF. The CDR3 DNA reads TGTGCCAGCAGTGAATGGGGACAGGGAAACTACGAGCAGTACTTC.

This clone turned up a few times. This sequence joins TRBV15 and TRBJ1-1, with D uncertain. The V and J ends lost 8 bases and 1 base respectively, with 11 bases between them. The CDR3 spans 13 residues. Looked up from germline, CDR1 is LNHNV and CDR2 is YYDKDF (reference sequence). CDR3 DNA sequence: TGTGCCACCGTCGGGGAATGGAACACTGAAGCTTTCTTT. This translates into CATVGEWNTEAFF.

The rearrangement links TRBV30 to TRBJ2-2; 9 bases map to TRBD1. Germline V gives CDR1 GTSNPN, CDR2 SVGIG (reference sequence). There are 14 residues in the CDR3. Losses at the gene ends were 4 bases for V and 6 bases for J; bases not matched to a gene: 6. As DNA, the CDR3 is TGTGCCTGGAACCGGGACAGGGTTTCCGGGGAGCTGTTTTTT. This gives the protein CAWNRDRVSGELFF.

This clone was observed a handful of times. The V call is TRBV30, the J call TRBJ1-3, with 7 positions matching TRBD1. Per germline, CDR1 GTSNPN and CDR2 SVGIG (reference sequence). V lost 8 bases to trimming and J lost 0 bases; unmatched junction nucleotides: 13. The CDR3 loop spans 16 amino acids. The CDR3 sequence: CALALGTAFSGNTIYF. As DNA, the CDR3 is TGTGCCCTGGCTCTAGGGACAGCCTTCTCTGGAAACACCATATATTTT.

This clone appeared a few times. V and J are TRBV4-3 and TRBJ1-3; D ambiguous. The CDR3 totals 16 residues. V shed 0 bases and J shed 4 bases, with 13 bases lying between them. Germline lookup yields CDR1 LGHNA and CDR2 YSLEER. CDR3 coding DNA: TGCGCCAGCAGCCAAGATAACATTAGACTCGGAAACACCATATATTTT. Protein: CASSQDNIRLGNTIYF.